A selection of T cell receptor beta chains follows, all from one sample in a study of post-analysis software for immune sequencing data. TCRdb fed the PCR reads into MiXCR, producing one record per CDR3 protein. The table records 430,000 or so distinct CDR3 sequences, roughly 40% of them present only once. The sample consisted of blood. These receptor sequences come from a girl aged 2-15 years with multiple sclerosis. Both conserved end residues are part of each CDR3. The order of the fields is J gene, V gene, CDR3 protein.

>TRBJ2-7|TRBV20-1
CSARDRDGTFYEQYF
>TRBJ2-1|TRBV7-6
CASSSVAGWGQGEQFF
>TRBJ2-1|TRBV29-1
CSVEYRDRGTYNEQFF
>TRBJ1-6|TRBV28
CASSSLWGNSPLHF
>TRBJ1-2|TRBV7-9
CASSRQRGYTF
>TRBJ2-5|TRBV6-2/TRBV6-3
CASSYRDSTGLYF
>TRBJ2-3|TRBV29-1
CSVAGRALDTQYF
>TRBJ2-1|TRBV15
CATSRPSGGSYNEQFF
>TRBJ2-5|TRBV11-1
CARSPVPWGETQYF
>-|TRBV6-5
CASSYFNNGPGETQYF
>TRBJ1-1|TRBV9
CASSVDSVGTEAFF
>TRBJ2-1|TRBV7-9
CATPPPGGPYNEQFF
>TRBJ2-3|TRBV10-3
CATATGTSTDTQYF
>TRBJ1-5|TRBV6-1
CASSEAIRGNQPQHF
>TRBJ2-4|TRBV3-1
CASSQPTRGNIQYF
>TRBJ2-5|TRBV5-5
CASSLGVGAPIETQYF
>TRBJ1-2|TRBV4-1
CASSQDGRGDYGYTF
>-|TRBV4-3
CASSRDHRGHNNEQYF
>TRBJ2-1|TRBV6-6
CASSRGGAFYNGQFF
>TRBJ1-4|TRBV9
CASSATGVQEKLFF
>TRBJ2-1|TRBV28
CASSNRGGSYNEQFF
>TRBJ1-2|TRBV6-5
CASSAGDGYGYTF
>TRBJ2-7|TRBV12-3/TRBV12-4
CASSSGLHSYEQYF
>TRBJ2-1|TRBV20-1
CSAGPGDPYNEQFF
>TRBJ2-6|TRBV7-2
CASSSDSRHSGANVLTF
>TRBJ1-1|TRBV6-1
CASSAQGAEAFF
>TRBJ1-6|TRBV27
CASSEGGNYNSPLHF
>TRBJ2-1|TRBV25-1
CASSGSGGPAYNEQFF
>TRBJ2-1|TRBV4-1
CASSQSGSNEQFF
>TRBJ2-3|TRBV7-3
CACSPTTDAPGTQYF
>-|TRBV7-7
CASSSDRDGNEQYF
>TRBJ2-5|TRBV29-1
CSVGNLGLAEETQYF
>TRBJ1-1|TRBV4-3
CASKQGMNTEAFF
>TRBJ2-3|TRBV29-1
CSAEAEAATDTQYF
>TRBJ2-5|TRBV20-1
CSARDRLVQYF
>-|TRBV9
CASNVGDRSYEQYF
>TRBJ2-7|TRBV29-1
CSVVTGQGNPYEQYF
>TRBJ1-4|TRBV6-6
CASSRDPKEKLFF
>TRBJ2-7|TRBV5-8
CASSLWGAYEQYF
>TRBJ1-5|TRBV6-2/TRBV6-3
CASRGWDPNQPQHF
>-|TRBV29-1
CSVEDHDRVPYEQYF
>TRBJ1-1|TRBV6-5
CASSLQVENTEAFF
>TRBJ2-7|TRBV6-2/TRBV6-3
CASSFPSGGIRTYEQYF
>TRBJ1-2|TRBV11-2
CASSLGGASGGYTF
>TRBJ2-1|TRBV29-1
CSVEIWDSDYNEQFF
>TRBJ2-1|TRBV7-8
CASSLTSGAFYNGQFF
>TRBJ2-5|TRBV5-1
CASSDNTNHQETQYF
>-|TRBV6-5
CASSYSGPTSGGYEQYF
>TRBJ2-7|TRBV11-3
CASSPTGGTPYEQYF
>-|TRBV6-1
CASTFTLAGGIHEQYF
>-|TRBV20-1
CSATSGVHDEQYF
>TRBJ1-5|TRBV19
CASSLSYRGRNQPQHF